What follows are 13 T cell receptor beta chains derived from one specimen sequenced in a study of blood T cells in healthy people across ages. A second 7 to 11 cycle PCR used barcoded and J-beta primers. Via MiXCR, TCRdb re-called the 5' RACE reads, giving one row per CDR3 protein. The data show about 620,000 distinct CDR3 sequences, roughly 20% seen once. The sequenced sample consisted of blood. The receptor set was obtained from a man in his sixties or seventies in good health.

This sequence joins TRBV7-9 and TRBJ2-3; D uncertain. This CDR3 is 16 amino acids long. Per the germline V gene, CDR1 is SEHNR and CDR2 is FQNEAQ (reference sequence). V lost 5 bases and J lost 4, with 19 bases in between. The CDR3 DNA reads TGTGCCAGCAGCCACGACCAAGCTCGGCCCGCAGATACGCAGTATTTT. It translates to CASSHDQARPADTQYF. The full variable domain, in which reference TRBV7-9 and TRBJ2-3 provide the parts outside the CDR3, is DTGVSQNPRHKITKRGQNVTFRCDPISEHNRLYWYRQTLGQGPEFLTYFQNEAQLEKSRLLSDRFSAERPKGSFSTLEIQRTEQGDSAMYLCASSHDQARPADTQYFGPGTRLTVL.

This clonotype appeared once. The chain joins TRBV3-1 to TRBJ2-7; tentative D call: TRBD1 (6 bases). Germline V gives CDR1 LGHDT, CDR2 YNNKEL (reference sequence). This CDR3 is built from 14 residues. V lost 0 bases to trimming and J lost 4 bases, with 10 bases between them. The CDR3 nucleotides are TGTGCCAGCAGCCAAGATGGACAGTATTACGAGCAGTACTTC. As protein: CASSQDGQYYEQYF.

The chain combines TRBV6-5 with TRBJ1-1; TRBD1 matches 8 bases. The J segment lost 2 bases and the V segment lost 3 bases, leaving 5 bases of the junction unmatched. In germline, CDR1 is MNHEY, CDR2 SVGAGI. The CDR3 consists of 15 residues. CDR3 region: CASSYTGGGNTEAFF. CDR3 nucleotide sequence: TGTGCCAGCAGTTATACAGGGGGGGGTAACACTGAAGCTTTCTTT.

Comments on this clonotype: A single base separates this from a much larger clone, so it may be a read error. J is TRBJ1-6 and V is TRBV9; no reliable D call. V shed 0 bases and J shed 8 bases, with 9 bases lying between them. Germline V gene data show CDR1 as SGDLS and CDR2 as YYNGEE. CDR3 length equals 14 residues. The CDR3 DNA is TGTGCCAGCAGCGTAGCCGGGATTGATTCACCCCTCCACTTT. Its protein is CASSVAGIDSPLHF.

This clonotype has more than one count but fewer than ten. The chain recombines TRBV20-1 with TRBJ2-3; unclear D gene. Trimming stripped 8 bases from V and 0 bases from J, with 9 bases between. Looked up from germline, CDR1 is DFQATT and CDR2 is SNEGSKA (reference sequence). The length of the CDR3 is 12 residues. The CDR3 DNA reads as TGCAGTCCCTTCGGGAGCACAGATACGCAGTATTTT. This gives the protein CSPFGSTDTQYF.

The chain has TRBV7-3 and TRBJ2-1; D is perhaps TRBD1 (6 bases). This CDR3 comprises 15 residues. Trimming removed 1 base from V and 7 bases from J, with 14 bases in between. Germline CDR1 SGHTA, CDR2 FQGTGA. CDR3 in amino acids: CASSLSRAQGNEQFF. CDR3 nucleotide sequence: TGTGCCAGCAGCTTAAGCCGGGCACAGGGAAATGAGCAGTTCTTC.

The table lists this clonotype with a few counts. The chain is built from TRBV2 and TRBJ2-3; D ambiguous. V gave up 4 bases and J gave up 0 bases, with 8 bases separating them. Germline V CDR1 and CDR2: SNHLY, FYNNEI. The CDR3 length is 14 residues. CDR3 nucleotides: TGTGCCAGCAGTGTTGGGGTTAGCACAGATACGCAGTATTTT. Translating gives CASSVGVSTDTQYF.

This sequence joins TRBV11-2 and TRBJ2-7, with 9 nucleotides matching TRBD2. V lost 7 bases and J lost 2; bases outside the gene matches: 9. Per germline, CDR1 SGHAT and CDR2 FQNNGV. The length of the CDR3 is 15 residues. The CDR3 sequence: CASTKMTSGTYEQYF. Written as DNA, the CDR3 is TGTGCCAGCACCAAAATGACTAGCGGAACCTACGAGCAGTACTTC.

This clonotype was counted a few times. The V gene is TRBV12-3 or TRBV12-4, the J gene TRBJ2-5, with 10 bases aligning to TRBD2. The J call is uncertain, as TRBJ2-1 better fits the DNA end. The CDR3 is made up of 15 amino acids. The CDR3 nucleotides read TGTGCCAGCACCCTAAGGCTAGCGGGAGCCGATGAGCAGTTCTTC. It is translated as CASTLRLAGADEQFF.

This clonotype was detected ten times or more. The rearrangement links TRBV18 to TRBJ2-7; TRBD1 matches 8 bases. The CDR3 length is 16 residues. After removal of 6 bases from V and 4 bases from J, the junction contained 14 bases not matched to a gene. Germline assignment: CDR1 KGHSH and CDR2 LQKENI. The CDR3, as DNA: TGTGCCAGCTCGCAAAGTACCGGGACAGGTCATTACGAGCAGTACTTC. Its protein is CASSQSTGTGHYEQYF. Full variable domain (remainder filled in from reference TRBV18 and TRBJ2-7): NAGVMQNPRHLVRRRGQEARLRCSPMKGHSHVYWYRQLPEEGLKFMVYLQKENIIDESGMPKERFSAEFPKEGPSILRIQQVVRGDSAAYFCASSQSTGTGHYEQYFGPGTRLTVT.

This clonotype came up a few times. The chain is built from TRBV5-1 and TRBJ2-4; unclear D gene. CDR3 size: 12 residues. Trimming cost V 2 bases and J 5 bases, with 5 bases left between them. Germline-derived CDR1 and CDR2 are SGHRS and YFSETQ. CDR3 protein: CASSFDQNIQYF. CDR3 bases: TGCGCCAGCAGCTTTGACCAAAACATTCAGTACTTC.

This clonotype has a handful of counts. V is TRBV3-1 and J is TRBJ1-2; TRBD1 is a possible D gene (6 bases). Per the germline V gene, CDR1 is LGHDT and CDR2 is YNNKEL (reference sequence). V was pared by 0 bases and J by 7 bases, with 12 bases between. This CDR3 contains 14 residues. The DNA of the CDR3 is TGTGCCAGCAGCCAAGACAGGGGTTTGAGTGGCTACACCTTC. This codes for CASSQDRGLSGYTF.

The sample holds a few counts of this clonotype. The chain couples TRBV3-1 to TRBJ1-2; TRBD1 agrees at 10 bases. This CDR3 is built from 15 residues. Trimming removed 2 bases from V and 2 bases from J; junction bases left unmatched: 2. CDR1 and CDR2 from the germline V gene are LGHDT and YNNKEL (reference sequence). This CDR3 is CASSQRGQGNYGYTF. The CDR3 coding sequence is TGTGCCAGCAGCCAACGGGGACAGGGGAACTATGGCTACACCTTC.